This paragraph reports one T cell receptor (beta chain). What it binds is unknown. Genomic DNA came from blood conventional CD4+ T cells gated CD25-low CD127-high. This entry comes from a study of regulatory and conventional T cells in RAG deficiency. CDR3 length: 15 amino acids. Germline V CDR1 and CDR2: SGHTA, FQGTGA. V was clipped by 5 bases and J by 6 bases; unmatched bases: 6. Points from the study as a whole: In Omenn syndrome, sorted "Tregs" may be peripherally activated cells. Shorter CDR3s in all patient subsets; >80% Treg-Tconv overlap in Omenn. Other subsets showed about 9-fold reductions, but Treg unique TCR beta sequences fell roughly 97-fold in these patients.

Repertoires were generated with immunoSEQ multiplex PCR, while TCRdb's copy carries only in-frame clones and drops some. The sample has approximately 30,000 clones, approximately 96% seen once. These data were also reused for a study on regulatory T cells. From that report: The PCR used 52 TRBV and 13 TRBJ primers. Skewed V and J usage and few unique V-J pairs marked patient repertoires, most in Tregs.

Sequencing input: CD25- CD4+ T cells sorted from blood. The source is a human donor in good health. The chain couples TRBV7-3 to TRBJ2-3; TRBD2 agrees at 12 bases. The CDR3 sequence is CASSLGTSGLDTQYF. The CDR3 DNA reads TGTGCCAGCAGCCTTGGGACTAGCGGGCTTGATACGCAGTATTTT.